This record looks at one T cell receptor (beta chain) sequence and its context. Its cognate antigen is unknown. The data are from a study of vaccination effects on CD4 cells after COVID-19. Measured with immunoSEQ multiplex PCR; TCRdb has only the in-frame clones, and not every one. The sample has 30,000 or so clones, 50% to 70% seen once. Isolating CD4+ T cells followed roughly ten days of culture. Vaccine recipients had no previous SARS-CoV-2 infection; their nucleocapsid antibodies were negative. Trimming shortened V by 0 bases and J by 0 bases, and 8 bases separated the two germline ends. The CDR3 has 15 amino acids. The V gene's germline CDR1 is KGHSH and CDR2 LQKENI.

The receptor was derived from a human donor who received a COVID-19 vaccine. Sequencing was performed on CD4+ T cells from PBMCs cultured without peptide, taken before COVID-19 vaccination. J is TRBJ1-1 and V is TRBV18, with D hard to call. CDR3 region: CASSPPTGLNTEAFF. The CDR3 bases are TGTGCCAGCTCACCACCAACCGGATTGAACACTGAAGCTTTCTTT. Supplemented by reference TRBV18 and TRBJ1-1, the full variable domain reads NAGVMQNPRHLVRRRGQEARLRCSPMKGHSHVYWYRQLPEEGLKFMVYLQKENIIDESGMPKERFSAEFPKEGPSILRIQQVVRGDSAAYFCASSPPTGLNTEAFFGQGTRLTVV.